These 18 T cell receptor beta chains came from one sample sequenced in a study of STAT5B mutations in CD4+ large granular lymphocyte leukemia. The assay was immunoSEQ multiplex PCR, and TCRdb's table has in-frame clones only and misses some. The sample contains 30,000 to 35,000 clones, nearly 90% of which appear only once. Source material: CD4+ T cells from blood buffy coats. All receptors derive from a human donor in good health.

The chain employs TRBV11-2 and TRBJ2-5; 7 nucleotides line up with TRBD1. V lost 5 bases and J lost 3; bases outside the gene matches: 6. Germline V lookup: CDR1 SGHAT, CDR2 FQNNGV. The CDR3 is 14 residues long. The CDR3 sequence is CASSANRGKETQYF. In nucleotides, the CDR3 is TGTGCCAGCAGCGCCAACAGGGGAAAAGAGACCCAGTACTTC.

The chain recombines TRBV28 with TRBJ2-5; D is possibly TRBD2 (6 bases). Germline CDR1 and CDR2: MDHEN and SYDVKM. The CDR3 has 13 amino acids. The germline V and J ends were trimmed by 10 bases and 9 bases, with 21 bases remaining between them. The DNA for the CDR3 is TGTGCCACGCGGGGCAACCAGTTAGGGGCCCAGTACTTC. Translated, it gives CATRGNQLGAQYF.

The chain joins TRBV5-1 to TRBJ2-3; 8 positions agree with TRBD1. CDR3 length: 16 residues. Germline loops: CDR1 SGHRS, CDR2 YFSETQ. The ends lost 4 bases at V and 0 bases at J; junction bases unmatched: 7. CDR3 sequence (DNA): TGCGCCAGCAGCAGACGGACAGGGAGAAGCACAGATACGCAGTATTTT. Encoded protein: CASSRRTGRSTDTQYF.

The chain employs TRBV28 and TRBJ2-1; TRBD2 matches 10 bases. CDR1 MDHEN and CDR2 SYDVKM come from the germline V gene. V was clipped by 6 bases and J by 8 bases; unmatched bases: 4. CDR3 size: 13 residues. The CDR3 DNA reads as TGTGCCAGCAGAAGACTAGCGGGCGATGAGCAGTTCTTC. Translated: CASRRLAGDEQFF.

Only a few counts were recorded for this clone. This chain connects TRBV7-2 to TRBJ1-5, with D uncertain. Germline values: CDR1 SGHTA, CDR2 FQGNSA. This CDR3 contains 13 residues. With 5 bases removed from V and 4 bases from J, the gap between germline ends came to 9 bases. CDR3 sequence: CASSPRFNQPQHF. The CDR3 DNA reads TGTGCCAGCAGCCCCCGGTTTAATCAGCCCCAGCATTTT. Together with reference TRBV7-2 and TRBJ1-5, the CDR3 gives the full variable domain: GAGVSQSPSNKVTEKGKDVELRCDPISGHTALYWYRQSLGQGLEFLIYFQGNSAPDKSGLPSDRFSAERTGGSVSTLTIQRTQQEDSAVYLCASSPRFNQPQHFGDGTRLSIL.

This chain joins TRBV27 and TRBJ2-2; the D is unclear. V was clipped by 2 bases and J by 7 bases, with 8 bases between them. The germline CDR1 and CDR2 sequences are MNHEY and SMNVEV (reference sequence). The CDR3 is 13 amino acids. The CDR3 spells CASSLSNLGELFF. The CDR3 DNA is TGTGCCAGCAGTTTAAGTAACCTCGGGGAGCTGTTTTTT.

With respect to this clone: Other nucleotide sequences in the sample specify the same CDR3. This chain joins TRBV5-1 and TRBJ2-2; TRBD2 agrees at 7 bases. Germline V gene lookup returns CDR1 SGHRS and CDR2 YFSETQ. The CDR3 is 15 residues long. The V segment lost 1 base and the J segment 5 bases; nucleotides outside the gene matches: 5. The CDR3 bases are TGCGCCAGCAGCTTGACGGGAGGTTATACCGGGGAGCTGTTTTTT. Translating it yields CASSLTGGYTGELFF. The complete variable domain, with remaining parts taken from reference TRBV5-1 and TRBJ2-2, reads KAGVTQTPRYLIKTRGQQVTLSCSPISGHRSVSWYQQTPGQGLQFLFEYFSETQRNKGNFPGRFSGRQFSNSRSEMNVSTLELGDSALYLCASSLTGGYTGELFFGEGSRLTVL.

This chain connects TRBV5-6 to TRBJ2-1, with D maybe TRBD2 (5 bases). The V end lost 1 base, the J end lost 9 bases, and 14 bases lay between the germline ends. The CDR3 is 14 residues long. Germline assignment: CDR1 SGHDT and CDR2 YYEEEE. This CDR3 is CASSLTGSWREQFF. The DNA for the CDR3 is TGTGCCAGCAGCTTGACGGGATCGTGGCGTGAGCAGTTCTTC.

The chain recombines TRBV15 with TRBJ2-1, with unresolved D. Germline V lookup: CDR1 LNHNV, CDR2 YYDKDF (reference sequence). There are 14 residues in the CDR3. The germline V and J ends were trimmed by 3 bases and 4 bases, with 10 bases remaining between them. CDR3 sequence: CATSRTTKYNEQFF. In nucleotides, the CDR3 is TGTGCCACCAGCAGGACCACCAAATACAATGAGCAGTTCTTC.

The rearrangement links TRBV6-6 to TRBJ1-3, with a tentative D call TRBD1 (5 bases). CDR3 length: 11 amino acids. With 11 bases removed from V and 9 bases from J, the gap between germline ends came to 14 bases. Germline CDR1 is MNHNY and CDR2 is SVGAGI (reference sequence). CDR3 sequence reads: CAVRDSRTIYF. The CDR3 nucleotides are TGTGCCGTCCGGGACTCCCGCACCATATATTTT.

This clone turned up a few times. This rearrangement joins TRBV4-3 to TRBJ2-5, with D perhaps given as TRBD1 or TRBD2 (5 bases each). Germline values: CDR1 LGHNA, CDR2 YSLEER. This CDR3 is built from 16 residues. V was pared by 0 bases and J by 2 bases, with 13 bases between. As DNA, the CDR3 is TGCGCCAGCAGCCAAGACTTCCCGGGGCCACAAGAGACCCAGTACTTC. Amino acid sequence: CASSQDFPGPQETQYF.

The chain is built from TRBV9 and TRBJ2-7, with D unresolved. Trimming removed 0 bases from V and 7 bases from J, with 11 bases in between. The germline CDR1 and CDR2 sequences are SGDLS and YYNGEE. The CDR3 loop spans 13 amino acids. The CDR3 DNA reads TGTGCCAGCAGCGTAGATCAGGTCGGAGAGCAGTACTTC. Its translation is CASSVDQVGEQYF.

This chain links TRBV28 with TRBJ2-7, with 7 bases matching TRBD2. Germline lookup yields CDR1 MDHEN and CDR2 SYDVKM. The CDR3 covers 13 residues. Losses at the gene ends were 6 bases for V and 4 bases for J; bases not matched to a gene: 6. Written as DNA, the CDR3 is TGTGCCAGCAGCCCTCCGGGGGGTTACGAGCAGTACTTC. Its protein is CASSPPGGYEQYF.

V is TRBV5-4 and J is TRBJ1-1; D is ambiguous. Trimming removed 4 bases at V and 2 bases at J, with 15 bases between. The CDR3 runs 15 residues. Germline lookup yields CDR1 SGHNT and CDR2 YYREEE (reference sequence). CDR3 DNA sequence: TGTGCCAGCAGCCGCGGTGGGGTTAGTAACACTGAAGCTTTCTTT. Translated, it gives CASSRGGVSNTEAFF.

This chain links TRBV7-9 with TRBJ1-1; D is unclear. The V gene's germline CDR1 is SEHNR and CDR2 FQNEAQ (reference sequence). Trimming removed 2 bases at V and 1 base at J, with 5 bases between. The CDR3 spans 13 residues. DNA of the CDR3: TGTGCCAGCAGCTTATCGGCGAACACTGAAGCTTTCTTT. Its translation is CASSLSANTEAFF. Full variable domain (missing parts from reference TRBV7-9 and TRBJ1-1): DTGVSQNPRHKITKRGQNVTFRCDPISEHNRLYWYRQTLGQGPEFLTYFQNEAQLEKSRLLSDRFSAERPKGSFSTLEIQRTEQGDSAMYLCASSLSANTEAFFGQGTRLTVV.

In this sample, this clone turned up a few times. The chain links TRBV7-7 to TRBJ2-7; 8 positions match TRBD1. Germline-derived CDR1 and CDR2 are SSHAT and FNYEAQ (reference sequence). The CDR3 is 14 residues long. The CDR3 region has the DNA TGTGCTAGGGAACCGGGACAGGAAGGAAACGAGCAGTACTTC. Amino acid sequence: CAREPGQEGNEQYF.

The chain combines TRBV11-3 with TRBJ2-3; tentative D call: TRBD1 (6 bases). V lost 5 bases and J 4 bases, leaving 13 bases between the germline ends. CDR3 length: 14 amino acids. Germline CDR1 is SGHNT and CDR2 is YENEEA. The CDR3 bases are TGTGCCAGCAGCCCGGCCAGGGGTGCAGATACGCAGTATTTT. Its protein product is CASSPARGADTQYF. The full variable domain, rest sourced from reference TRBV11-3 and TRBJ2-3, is EAGVVQSPRYKIIEKKQPVAFWCNPISGHNTLYWYLQNLGQGPELLIRYENEEAVDDSQLPKDRFSAERLKGVDSTLKIQPAELGDSAVYLCASSPARGADTQYFGPGTRLTVL.

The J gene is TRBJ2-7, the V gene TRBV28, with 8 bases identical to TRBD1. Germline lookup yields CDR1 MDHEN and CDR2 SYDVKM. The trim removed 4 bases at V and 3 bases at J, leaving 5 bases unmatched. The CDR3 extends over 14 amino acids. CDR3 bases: TGTGCCAGCAGTTCAGGGACAGGCTACTACGAGCAGTACTTC. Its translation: CASSSGTGYYEQYF.